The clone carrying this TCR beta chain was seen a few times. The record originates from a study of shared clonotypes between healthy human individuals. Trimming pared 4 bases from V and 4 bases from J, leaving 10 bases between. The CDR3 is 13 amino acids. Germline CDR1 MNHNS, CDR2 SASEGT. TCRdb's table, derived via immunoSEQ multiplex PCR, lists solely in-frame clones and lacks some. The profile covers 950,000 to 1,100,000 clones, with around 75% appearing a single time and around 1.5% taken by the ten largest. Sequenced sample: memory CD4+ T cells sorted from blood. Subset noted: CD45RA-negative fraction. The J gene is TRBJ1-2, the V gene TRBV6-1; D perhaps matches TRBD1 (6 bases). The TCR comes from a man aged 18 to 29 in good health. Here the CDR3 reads CASSGARGYGYTF. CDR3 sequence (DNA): TGTGCCAGCAGTGGCGCCAGGGGCTATGGCTACACCTTC.